This TCR beta chain comes out of a study of immune cell composition in non-small cell lung cancer. At the level of the study: Tumours were mainly lung adenocarcinoma or squamous cell carcinoma.

CDR1 is GTSNPN, CDR2 SVGIG, per germline (reference sequence). The length of the CDR3 is 13 residues. Trimming took 0 bases from V and 5 from J, leaving 7 bases between them. Findings and limits, study-wide: Shared sequences between tumour-reactive and dominant in vivo clones were not proven. Lung adenocarcinomas had lower top 10 clone scores and clonality than squamous tumours.

Genomic DNA came from frozen unsorted single-cell suspensions. Concerning this clone: Its antigen remains unknown.

Sequencing was performed with immunoSEQ multiplex PCR; in TCRdb, only in-frame clones are kept and a portion is missing. The sample lists 11,000 to 15,000 clones; over 70% were seen once. This rearrangement joins TRBV30 to TRBJ2-2; tentatively, D is TRBD2 (5 bases). Sequencing used lung tumor tissue. This receptor was identified in a human donor with non-small cell lung cancer. CDR3 DNA: TGTGCCTGGAGTGTACCGGGGACCGGGGAGCTGTTTTTT. This gives the protein CAWSVPGTGELFF.